This T cell receptor (beta chain) was sequenced for a study of CD8 T cells in ankylosing spondylitis. Study-wide results and limits: Some motif variants had been reported before (in reactive arthritis synovial fluid and blood). Characteristic, it appeared, of ankylosing spondylitis blood was a TCR beta motif of seven or eight highly homologous variants.

Germline CDR1 reads SQVTM; CDR2 reads ANQGSEA. This CDR3 is built from 16 residues. The germline V and J ends were trimmed by 5 bases and 7 bases, with 24 bases remaining between them. TCR beta libraries were made by quantitative 5'-RACE with molecular barcodes. TCRdb re-derived calls from the 5' RACE reads in MiXCR, one entry per CDR3 protein. The table lists some 220,000 distinct CDR3 sequences, roughly 6.6% of them singletons. At least ten counts were recorded for this clonotype. As yet, its antigen is unknown. The sample comprised blood, either unsorted or a sorted T cell fraction (not recorded which). The chain joins TRBV29-1 to TRBJ2-1; D may be TRBD1 (6 bases). This receptor was taken from a male donor with ankylosing spondylitis. The CDR3 DNA reads as TGCAGCGTTACCCACTTCCAGGGGCGCCCGGGAAATGAGCAGTTCTTC. Its protein product is CSVTHFQGRPGNEQFF.